These T cell receptor beta chains were read from a single sample in a study of PD-L1 blockade in urothelial cancer. Assay: immunoSEQ multiplex PCR; the TCRdb copy retains only in-frame clones and omits some. The sample holds about 50,000 clones; around nine tenths are singletons and the top ten take approximately 15%. Sequenced here: PBMCs, sampled around atezolizumab (anti-PD-L1) treatment. The receptor source for this set is a woman aged 55-70 years with urothelial cancer. Each CDR3 is given without its conserved first and last residue.

j_gene: TRBJ1-5; v_gene: TRBV5-1; CDR3aa: ASSFENAQH
j_gene: TRBJ2-6; v_gene: TRBV27; CDR3aa: ASSPGHFSGANVLT
j_gene: TRBJ2-1; v_gene: TRBV20-1; CDR3aa: SAPSFFEQF
j_gene: TRBJ1-1; v_gene: TRBV13; CDR3aa: ASSLTANTEAF
j_gene: TRBJ2-4; v_gene: TRBV7-2; CDR3aa: ASSAASGGSKY
j_gene: TRBJ2-1; v_gene: TRBV7-6; CDR3aa: ASSLGPRFYNEQF
j_gene: TRBJ2-7; v_gene: TRBV7-2; CDR3aa: ASSAGVTSYEQY
j_gene: TRBJ1-1; v_gene: TRBV11-2; CDR3aa: ASSHERDTEAF
j_gene: TRBJ2-7; v_gene: TRBV7-9; CDR3aa: ASRWEGKGSEQY
j_gene: TRBJ2-5; v_gene: TRBV11-3; CDR3aa: ASQDNQETQY
j_gene: TRBJ2-1; v_gene: TRBV28; CDR3aa: ASSRLAGGLYNEQF
j_gene: TRBJ1-6; v_gene: TRBV7-2; CDR3aa: ASSPWDRPNSPLH
j_gene: TRBJ1-5; v_gene: TRBV2; CDR3aa: ASSALPGTRSQPQH
j_gene: TRBJ2-1; v_gene: TRBV19; CDR3aa: ASSTRGQDEQF
j_gene: TRBJ1-2; v_gene: TRBV4-3; CDR3aa: ASSQAGGYT
j_gene: TRBJ2-3; v_gene: TRBV6-5; CDR3aa: ASRRDLSADTQY
j_gene: TRBJ1-4; v_gene: TRBV7-9; CDR3aa: ASSTDRVVWEKLF
j_gene: TRBJ2-5; v_gene: TRBV2; CDR3aa: ASSEGAGVGQETQY
j_gene: TRBJ2-2; v_gene: TRBV29-1; CDR3aa: SVEVGRSGTGELF
j_gene: TRBJ2-4; v_gene: TRBV9; CDR3aa: ASSPSGTGGNRNIQY
j_gene: TRBJ2-7; v_gene: TRBV6-6; CDR3aa: ASSYVNYEQY
j_gene: TRBJ1-4; v_gene: TRBV7-9; CDR3aa: AGDRANNEKLF
j_gene: TRBJ2-1; v_gene: TRBV7-3; CDR3aa: ASSPRDRGIYNEQF
j_gene: TRBJ2-1; v_gene: TRBV4-1; CDR3aa: ASSLTGTGDSPSYNEQF
j_gene: TRBJ1-3; v_gene: TRBV15; CDR3aa: ATSRERERGNTIY
j_gene: TRBJ1-5; v_gene: TRBV2; CDR3aa: ASSEGATGNQPQH
j_gene: TRBJ2-5; v_gene: TRBV10-3; CDR3aa: AISDTSEETQY
j_gene: TRBJ2-1; v_gene: TRBV7-9; CDR3aa: ASQEGSGRGLAQF
j_gene: TRBJ2-7; v_gene: TRBV7-9; CDR3aa: ASSLDTGTREQY
j_gene: TRBJ2-7; v_gene: TRBV5-4; CDR3aa: ASSLGGPEYEQY
j_gene: TRBJ2-1; v_gene: TRBV2; CDR3aa: ASSERRGSEQF
j_gene: TRBJ2-1; v_gene: TRBV28; CDR3aa: ASSSPSSVLSYNEQF
j_gene: TRBJ1-1; v_gene: TRBV29-1; CDR3aa: SVDQRTNTEAF
j_gene: TRBJ1-2; v_gene: TRBV6-5; CDR3aa: ASSYGTGRGGYT
j_gene: TRBJ2-3; v_gene: TRBV5-4; CDR3aa: ASSLASTRSTDTQY
j_gene: TRBJ2-1; v_gene: TRBV18; CDR3aa: ASSLSGGAYNEQF
j_gene: TRBJ1-5; v_gene: TRBV5-8; CDR3aa: ASSPRQNSNQPQH
j_gene: TRBJ1-4; v_gene: TRBV29-1; CDR3aa: SARLATGGKLF
j_gene: TRBJ2-3; v_gene: TRBV2; CDR3aa: ASSERGTDTQY
j_gene: TRBJ2-4; v_gene: TRBV19; CDR3aa: ASSTGHRGAKNIQY
j_gene: TRBJ1-4; v_gene: TRBV4-3; CDR3aa: ASSTRDREKVRFSATNEKLF
j_gene: TRBJ2-6; v_gene: TRBV10-3; CDR3aa: ATYSGEGSGANVLT
j_gene: TRBJ2-6; v_gene: TRBV7-9; CDR3aa: ASSLGQAGANVLT
j_gene: TRBJ1-4; v_gene: TRBV6-6; CDR3aa: ASSLGVEKLF
j_gene: TRBJ1-6; v_gene: TRBV7-2; CDR3aa: ASSPASDYNSPLH
j_gene: TRBJ1-1; v_gene: TRBV9; CDR3aa: ASSVDAGQRNTEAF
j_gene: TRBJ1-1; v_gene: TRBV7-8; CDR3aa: ASSFYRVRNTEAF
j_gene: TRBJ1-5; v_gene: TRBV7-2; CDR3aa: ASSLRGSASNQPQH
j_gene: TRBJ2-2; v_gene: TRBV2; CDR3aa: ASSEAGRQYANTGELF
j_gene: TRBJ2-2; v_gene: TRBV15; CDR3aa: ATSRVGGNTGELF
j_gene: TRBJ2-4; v_gene: TRBV27; CDR3aa: ASSSERIDIQY
j_gene: TRBJ2-3; v_gene: TRBV29-1; CDR3aa: SVEEGQLGDTQY
j_gene: TRBJ1-2; v_gene: TRBV5-6; CDR3aa: ASSPIGIGIDGYT
j_gene: TRBJ2-5; v_gene: TRBV29-1; CDR3aa: SVELGQGETQY
j_gene: TRBJ2-3; v_gene: TRBV9; CDR3aa: ASSDGQYTDTQY
j_gene: TRBJ2-3; v_gene: TRBV11-2; CDR3aa: ASSWATADTQY